This T cell receptor (beta chain) was sequenced in a study of blood T cell repertoires in COVID-19 (TCRdb year 2020). For the study in its entirety: The collaborator samples originated in the United States, Italy and Spain and spanned the acute and convalescent phases of COVID-19. The prospective study material was composed of cDNA or gDNA derived from T cells, B-cell-depleted T cells, or PBMCs. Subjects who had been exposed to COVID-19, were actively infected with it, or had recovered from it provided the deeply sampled blood TCRbeta repertoires that made up the dataset. The repertoires were released in a freely available public database meant as a resource for research on the immune response to SARS-CoV-2. The samples were drawn from two sources: the first 160 participants of the ongoing ImmuneRACE study, and over 1,000 subjects contributed by 6 global collaborators. The sample metadata nearly always contained a de-identified subject ID, COVID-19 status, age in years and sex. HLA class I and class II types, where available, came from metadata supplied by the sample provider rather than from assay-based typing.

The CDR3 holds 14 amino acids from the cysteine to the phenylalanine. Left in the record is the CDR3 DNA by itself, 42 bases read in frame from the first base. Between the V and J ends, shortened by 2 bases and 1 base respectively, the junction contains 8 bases. The germline V gene encodes CDR1 MNHEY and CDR2 SVGEGT. Enrolling through a virtual design, the prospective study's participants ranged in age from roughly 18 to 89 years and lived across 24 United States geographic areas. In the prospective study, participants were assigned to cohorts based on the clinical history participants reported in a screening survey and a study questionnaire. Recovered participants in ImmuneRACE Cohort 3 were defined by two consecutive negative NP/OP PCR tests, clearance by a healthcare professional, or resolution of symptoms. In the prospective study, whole blood, serum and a nasopharyngeal or oropharyngeal swab were collected from each participant by mobile phlebotomists. Participants in the prospective study had the option to provide additional blood draws and questionnaires over a roughly 2-month period. Blood samples from the prospective study were shipped frozen or at room temperature prior to DNA extraction.

TCRbeta CDR3 regions were amplified from genomic DNA by means of the immunoSEQ Assay, a bias-controlled multiplex PCR. In the paper's pipeline: Within the assay, amplification of reference gene primers was used to estimate how many nucleated cells each sample contained. To quantify the absolute abundance of each unique TCRbeta CDR3 rearrangement, sequence reads were collapsed and filtered. For each sample, productive Simpson clonality was calculated as the square root of Simpson's diversity index over productive rearrangements. Here the immuneACCESS table is served through TCRdb, limited to in-frame sequences with V and J called. Missing clones are a known gap in these copies; in checked studies unresolved V genes cover under half, and the rest lacks a known reason. The V and J calls and the clone size are those of that table, but D and trimming were determined from the DNA. In this sample the table shows fewer than 400,000 clones, roughly 87% of which occur a single time. The top ten hold approximately 9% of the sample.

Worth noting for this clone: The antigen it binds to is not known. Base qualities were left out, and no much larger clone turns up one base away.

Results the study describes overall, beyond this receptor: How much clinical and demographic metadata was included differed by source and by participant, and the metadata was provided uncurated.

The sample taken for sequencing was PBMCs or T cells enriched from blood (not recorded which). This TCR was sampled from a young woman who had recovered from COVID-19. The sequence links TRBV6-2 or TRBV6-3 to TRBJ2-5; no D gene is confidently identified. The DNA sequence is TGTGCCAGCAGTTACCTAGATATCCAAGAGACCCAGTACTTC. It translates to CASSYLDIQETQYF.